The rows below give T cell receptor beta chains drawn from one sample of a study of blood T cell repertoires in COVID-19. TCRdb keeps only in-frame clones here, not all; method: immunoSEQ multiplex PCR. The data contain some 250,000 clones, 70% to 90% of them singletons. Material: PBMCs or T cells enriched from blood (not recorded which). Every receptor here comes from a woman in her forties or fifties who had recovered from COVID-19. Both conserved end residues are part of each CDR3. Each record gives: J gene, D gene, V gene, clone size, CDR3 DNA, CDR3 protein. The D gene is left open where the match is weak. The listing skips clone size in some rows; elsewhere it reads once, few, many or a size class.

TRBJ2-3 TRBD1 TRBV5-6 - TGTGCCAGCAGCTTGGCGGGGACAGAAGATACGCAGTATTTT CASSLAGTEDTQYF
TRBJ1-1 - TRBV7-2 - TGTGCCAGCAGCTTAGGACAGTACTTGAACACTGAAGCTTTCTTT CASSLGQYLNTEAFF
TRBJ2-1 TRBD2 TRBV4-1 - TGCGCCAGCAGCCAAGAAAGCGGGAGGGTCGGTGAGCAGTTCTTC CASSQESGRVGEQFF
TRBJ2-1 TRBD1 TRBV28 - TGTGCCAGCAGTTTACTAATGACAGGGGGGTACAATGAGCAGTTCTTC CASSLLMTGGYNEQFF
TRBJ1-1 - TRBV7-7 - TGTGCTAGCAGCTTGTGGGAGGGGGGTAACACTGAAGCTTTCTTT CASSLWEGGNTEAFF
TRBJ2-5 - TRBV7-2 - TGTGCCAGCAGCCCTGACCTAAGGGGGGGAGGGACCCAGTACTTC CASSPDLRGGGTQYF
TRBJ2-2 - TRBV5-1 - TGCGCCAGCAGCTTGGCCCGCACCGGAGCATTCGCCGGGGAGCTGTTTTTT CASSLARTGAFAGELFF
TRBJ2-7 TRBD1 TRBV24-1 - TGTGCCACCAGTGAATTTATACAGGGGGCGCCCCGGGAGCAGTACTTC CATSEFIQGAPREQYF
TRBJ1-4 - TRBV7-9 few TGTGCCAGCAGCCTCTTCCCGGGGTCAACTAATGAAAAACTGTTTTTT CASSLFPGSTNEKLFF
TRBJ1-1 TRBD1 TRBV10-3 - TGTGCCATCAGGTCGGGACAGGGGGCGTTCGCTGAAGCTTTCTTT CAIRSGQGAFAEAFF
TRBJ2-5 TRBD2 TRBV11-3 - TGTGCCAGCAGCTTAGTGGGTGCGAGGGGAGGGGAAGAGACCCAGTACTTC CASSLVGARGGEETQYF
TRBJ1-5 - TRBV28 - TGTGCCAGCAGTTTACTCAGGGTTCCCCTTCTCGTTAGCAATCAGCCCCAGCATTTT CASSLLRVPLLVSNQPQHF
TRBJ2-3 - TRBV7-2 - TGTGCCAGCAGCACCCACTCGGCAGATACGCAGTATTTT CASSTHSADTQYF
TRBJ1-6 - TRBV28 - TGTGCCAGCAGTCCCCCCGAGGGTAATTCACCCCTCCACTTT CASSPPEGNSPLHF
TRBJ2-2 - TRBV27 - TGTGCCAGCTGGCGGGTCACCGGGGAGCTGTTTTTT CASWRVTGELFF
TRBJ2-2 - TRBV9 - TGTGCCAGCAAAAGGGAGTGGGACACCGGGGAGCTGTTTTTT CASKREWDTGELFF
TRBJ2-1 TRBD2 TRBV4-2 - TGTGCCAGCAGCCTAGCGGGAGCAGCCTACAATGAGCAGTTCTTC CASSLAGAAYNEQFF
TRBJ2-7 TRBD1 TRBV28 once TGTGCCAGCAGTTTAGTCGCCACAGGGGGAATGTACGAGCAGTACTTC CASSLVATGGMYEQYF
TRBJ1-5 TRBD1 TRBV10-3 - TGTGCCATCAGGGATGACAGGGGCAATCAGCCCCAGCATTTT CAIRDDRGNQPQHF
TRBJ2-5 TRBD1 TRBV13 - TGTGCCAGCAGCTCAGACAGGGGGGAGACCCAGTACTTC CASSSDRGETQYF
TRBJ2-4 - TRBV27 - TGTGCCAGCAGTCCGTTGGGACAACTAGCCAAAAACATTCAGTACTTC CASSPLGQLAKNIQYF
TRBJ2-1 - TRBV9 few TGTGCCAGCAGCGGACAGGTATTAAGGCGCAATGAGCAGTTCTTC CASSGQVLRRNEQFF
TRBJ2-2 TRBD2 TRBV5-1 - TGCGCCAGCAACTTGGGAGGGACCGGGGAGCTGTTTTTT CASNLGGTGELFF
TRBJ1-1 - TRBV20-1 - TGCAGTGCTAGCGACAATGGAGCTTTCTTT CSASDNGAFF
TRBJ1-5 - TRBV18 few TGTGCCAGCTCACCAAGTTACATTTCCCGAGGGCTAAGCAATCAGCCCCAGCATTTT CASSPSYISRGLSNQPQHF
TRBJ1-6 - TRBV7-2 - TGTGCCAGCACCTTGGGAGGGGGTTCTTATAATTCACCCCTCCACTTT CASTLGGGSYNSPLHF
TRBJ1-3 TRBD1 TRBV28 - TGTGCCAGCAGTTTGAGGACAGGCTCTGGAAACACCATATATTTT CASSLRTGSGNTIYF
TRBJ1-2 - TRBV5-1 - TGCGCCAGCAGCTTGGAGGGAGATAGCCCTAACTATGGCTACACCTTC CASSLEGDSPNYGYTF
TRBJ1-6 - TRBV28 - TGTGCCAGCAGTAGGGGGGGAGAAGATTCACCCCTCCACTTT CASSRGGEDSPLHF
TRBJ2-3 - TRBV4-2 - TGTGCCAGCAGCCCCCTTAGCGCAGATACGCAGTATTTT CASSPLSADTQYF
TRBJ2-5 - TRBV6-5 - TGTGCCAGCAACAAACAGGGTGGGGCCGGGGAGACCCAGTACTTC CASNKQGGAGETQYF
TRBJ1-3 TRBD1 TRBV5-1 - TGCGCCAGCAGCCTGACAGGGGGAATCTCTGGAAACACCATATATTTT CASSLTGGISGNTIYF
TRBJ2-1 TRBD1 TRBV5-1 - TGCGCCAGCAGCTTGGAGGGACAGGTGAGGTACAATGAGCAGTTCTTC CASSLEGQVRYNEQFF
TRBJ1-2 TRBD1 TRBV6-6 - TGTGCCAGCAGTTCCCAGGGGGCAGGATGGGCTGGCTACACCTTC CASSSQGAGWAGYTF